A single sample gave rise to the 2 T cell receptor beta chains below, sequenced in a study of OX40 agonist ivuxolimab in advanced cancers. Method: immunoSEQ multiplex PCR; TCRdb's copy keeps in-frame clones and lacks some. The repertoire holds under 45,000 clones, with roughly 80% as singletons. The specimen comprised CD4+ or CD8+ T cells sorted from blood, sampled in a trial of the OX40 agonist ivuxolimab. The receptors derive from an adult with an advanced solid tumor such as melanoma, head and neck, liver or kidney cancer.

CDR3 bases: TGTGCCAGCAGCTTCCTGCGAAGCACCACCGGGGAGCTGTTTTTT. Amino acids: CASSFLRSTTGELFF. V gene TRBV7-8 combines with J gene TRBJ2-2, with unresolved D. Germline CDR1 and CDR2: SGHVS and FQNEAQ. CDR3 size: 15 residues. V was trimmed by 3 bases and J by 4 bases, leaving 12 bases between them.

The V and J genes are TRBV10-3 and TRBJ2-3; D call uncertain. The V and J ends lost 0 bases and 1 base respectively, with 14 bases between them. Germline loops: CDR1 ENHRY, CDR2 SYGVKD. The CDR3 sequence is 17 residues long. CDR3 protein: CAISESLGLTGTDTQYF. The CDR3 bases are TGTGCCATCAGTGAGTCGTTAGGCCTAACTGGCACAGATACGCAGTATTTT.